A single sample gave rise to the 5 T cell receptor beta chains below, sequenced in a study of identical twins. TCRdb independently ran MiXCR on the 5' RACE reads; one entry per CDR3 protein. This table has 650,000 to 750,000 distinct CDR3 sequences, 20% to 25% appearing once. This same sample was also taken into another study, of T cells expressing NK-cell markers.

The sample consisted of PBMCs. Receptor source: a young woman in good health.

This clonotype was found a few times. The chain is built from TRBV21-1 and TRBJ2-1; the table's TRBD2 call for D was not verified on the DNA. TRBV21-1 is assigned pseudogene status. This CDR3 contains 14 residues. The CDR3 region is CASSKEADDTEQFF. In DNA form, the CDR3 reads TGTGCCAGCAGCAAAGAAGCGGACGACACAGAGCAGTTCTTC.

This clonotype has more than one count but fewer than ten. J is TRBJ1-2 and V is TRBV20-1; D is uncertain. The V gene's germline CDR1 is DFQATT and CDR2 SNEGSKA (reference sequence). Trimming shortened V by 6 bases and J by 7 bases, and 12 bases separated the two germline ends. The CDR3 has 11 amino acids. CDR3 bases: TGCAGTGCCCTGAAAATAAGTGGCTACACCTTC. The encoded protein is CSALKISGYTF.

V gene TRBV15 combines with J gene TRBJ2-2; D not certain. The germline gives CDR1 LNHNV, CDR2 YYDKDF (reference sequence). V was shortened by 7 bases and J by 0 bases, with 9 bases between the two germline ends. The CDR3 loop spans 14 amino acids. CDR3 residues: CATTTPANTGELFF. CDR3 nucleotide sequence: TGTGCCACCACCACTCCCGCGAACACCGGGGAGCTGTTTTTT.

This clonotype was counted at least ten times. The gene calls are TRBV20-1 and TRBJ2-7; D is undetermined. V lost 3 bases to trimming and J lost 0 bases, with 12 bases between them. The CDR3 loop spans 14 amino acids. Per the germline V gene, CDR1 is DFQATT and CDR2 is SNEGSKA (reference sequence). CDR3 sequence: CSARRKTASYEQYF. CDR3 nucleotide sequence: TGCAGTGCTAGGCGGAAAACCGCCTCCTACGAGCAGTACTTC.

This chain joins TRBV3-1 and TRBJ2-3, with 9 bases lining up with TRBD1. Germline-derived CDR1 and CDR2 are LGHDT and YNNKEL (reference sequence). The J segment lost 2 bases and the V segment lost 3 bases, leaving 6 bases of the junction unmatched. The CDR3 contains 16 residues. The CDR3, as DNA: TGTGCCAGCAGCCAGGGACAGGGATCGAACACAGATACGCAGTATTTT. This codes for CASSQGQGSNTDTQYF.